This T cell receptor (beta chain) originates from a study of CD4+ T cells in melanoma. Clones were read by immunoSEQ multiplex PCR, and TCRdb kept only the in-frame ones, dropping some. The sample carries roughly 9,800 clones, roughly 60% recorded once. A note on this clone: Its antigen is currently unknown.

Study observations and caveats: CD8+ T cell, macrophage and B cell function reportedly correlated with neoantigen-specific CD4+ T cells. Reportedly, melanoma neoantigen-specific CD4+ T cells showed varied differentiation states.

Input material: cells from a culture (not recorded whether cultured in vitro). The TCR comes from a human donor with melanoma.

The CDR3 region has the DNA TGCGCCAGCAGCCCTACCAGGGACAGCACCTACGAGCAGTACTTC. Translated, it gives CASSPTRDSTYEQYF. The V call is TRBV5-1, the J call TRBJ2-7, with 7 bases aligning to TRBD1. J gave up 2 bases and V 4 bases, and 9 bases lay outside the gene matches. Looked up from germline, CDR1 is SGHRS and CDR2 is YFSETQ. This CDR3 is 15 amino acids long.